This T cell receptor (beta chain) derives from a study of cytomegalovirus exposure and HLA in healthy donors. Findings of the study overall: First-cohort TCR clusters were later found to tend to co-occur in the approximately 120 validation repertoires.

The CDR3 length is 16 residues. Looked up from germline, CDR1 is SEHNR and CDR2 is FQNEAQ (reference sequence). Losses at the gene ends were 3 bases for V and 0 bases for J; bases not matched to a gene: 5. Generated by immunoSEQ multiplex PCR, the TCRdb table keeps only in-frame clones and is missing some. The data show some 110,000 clones, approximately 86% seen once. As to this clone: Its target is not known.

Sample: PBMCs. This TCR came from a man between 18 and 35 years old in good health and CMV-seropositive. The chain employs TRBV7-9 and TRBJ1-5, with 7 bases aligning to TRBD1. The CDR3, as DNA: TGTGCCAGCAGCTTTGTAGGGACAGCTAGCAATCAGCCCCAGCATTTT. It encodes CASSFVGTASNQPQHF.